This T cell receptor (beta chain) was obtained from a study of shared clonotypes between healthy human individuals. Replicate PCRs from sorted subsets contained roughly 220 ng DNA, which is around 30,000 T cell genomes. Original data processing: ImmunoSEQ output lacked quality scores and full-length reads, limiting matched filtering. Sequenced by immunoSEQ multiplex PCR; TCRdb stores in-frame clones only, minus some. V, J and clone size reflect that table, while D and trimming were determined from the DNA. In the table there are 2 million or so clones, about 95% of which are singletons. V was clipped by 10 bases and J by 5 bases; unmatched bases: 2. The CDR3 consists of 12 residues. The germline V gene encodes CDR1 MGHDK and CDR2 SYGVNS. Study-level points and caveats: Represented diversity, genetic and exposure-history alike, was limited by few donors. In general, naive subsets displayed greater estimated richness than memory subsets did.

Naive CD8 cells lacked CD45RO, underwent positive selection for CCR7 and left out terminally differentiated effector memory CD45RA+ cells. As for this clone: Antigen unknown.

The sample consisted of naive CD8+ T cells sorted from blood. The chain is built from TRBV25-1 and TRBJ2-1, with 10 bases matching TRBD2. This receptor was identified in a man between 18 and 29 years old in good health. The CDR3 reads CATGLADNEQFF. The CDR3 region has the DNA TGTGCCACCGGACTAGCGGACAATGAGCAGTTCTTC.